This T cell receptor (beta chain) derives from a study of sequential checkpoint blockade in melanoma (dated by TCRdb to the late 2010s). For the wider study: Using 1:1 randomization, the trial assigned patients either to first-line nivolumab followed by ipilimumab (arm A) or to ipilimumab followed by nivolumab (arm B). Maintenance nivolumab came after both trial sequences.

The CDR3 has 15 amino acids, counting the end cysteine and phenylalanine. CDR3 DNA only is kept here, 45 bases in frame from base 1. The germline ends are 19 bases apart after V is trimmed by 7 bases and J by 6 bases. In the germline V gene, CDR1 corresponds to WSHSY and CDR2 to SAAADI. TCRbeta CDR3 regions were immunosequenced from genomic DNA with the immunoSEQ Assay. Genomic DNA was amplified by bias-controlled multiplex PCR before high-throughput sequencing. The original pipeline was this. To quantify the absolute abundance of each unique TCRbeta CDR3 region, the sequences were collapsed and filtered. Clonality, defined as 1 minus Pielou's evenness, was calculated using only productive rearrangements. A previously published method was used to identify clones with significantly greater frequencies in on-treatment samples than in baseline samples. TCRdb holds this immuneACCESS table with in-frame rearrangements only. Some clones are missing; in checked studies, unresolved V genes explain under half, and the rest has no known cause. V and J calls and clone size are those listed in that table; D and trimming were worked out from the DNA. The sample data list around 7,000 clones, and around 78% of these were observed just once. The top ten constitute just under 7.5% of the sample.

Overall study outcomes, separate from this receptor: Larger, independent patient cohorts are needed to validate the response-prediction model that combines TCR metrics and mutation burden.

The sample's treatment or condition label, in plain terms: randomized to nivolumab then ipilimumab (arm A) or the reverse (arm B). Prior DNA-damaging chemotherapy had not been received by any trial patient. On a FACS Aria II flow cytometer, live CD3+CD8+ cells that were negative for CD19 and CD56 were sorted from thawed PBMCs. Samples came from patients with melanoma in CheckMate 064, a randomized, open-label phase II trial of sequential checkpoint blockade. Leukapheresis was used to collect peripheral blood mononuclear cells, which were then purified with Ficoll-Paque and frozen in human serum with roughly 9% DMSO. Purity of sorted blood CD3+CD8+ cells was verified at >95% immediately after sorting, followed by DNA extraction. Turning to this clone: Its antigen is unknown. One base away there is no much larger clone; base qualities are not given.

The specimen was CD8+ T cells sorted from blood (inferred from file names), collected from a patient given nivolumab and ipilimumab in sequence. This chain is built from TRBV10-2 and TRBJ2-1; the D gene is possibly TRBD2, with 6 bases matching. The clonotype was recovered from a human donor with melanoma. The CDR3 sequence is CASTEGGVGVNEQFF. The DNA sequence reads TGCGCCAGCACCGAAGGAGGGGTTGGGGTCAATGAGCAGTTCTTC.